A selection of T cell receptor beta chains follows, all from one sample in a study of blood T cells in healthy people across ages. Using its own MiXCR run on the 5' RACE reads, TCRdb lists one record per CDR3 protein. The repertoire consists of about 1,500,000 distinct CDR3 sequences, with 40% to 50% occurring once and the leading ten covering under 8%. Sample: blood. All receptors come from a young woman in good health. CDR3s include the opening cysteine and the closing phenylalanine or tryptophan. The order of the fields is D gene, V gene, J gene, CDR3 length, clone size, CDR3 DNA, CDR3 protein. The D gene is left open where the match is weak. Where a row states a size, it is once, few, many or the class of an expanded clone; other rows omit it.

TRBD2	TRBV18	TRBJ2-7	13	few	TGTGCCAGTAAACTAGCGGGAGTTTACGAGCAGTACTTC	CASKLAGVYEQYF
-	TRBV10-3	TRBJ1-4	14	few	TGTGCGTGGGGGGGGGCGCAATCGGCGAGAGAACTGTTTTTT	CAWGGAQSARELFF
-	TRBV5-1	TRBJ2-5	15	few	TGCGCCAGCAGCTTGGGGTCAAGCAGCCAAGAGACCCAGTACTTC	CASSLGSSSQETQYF
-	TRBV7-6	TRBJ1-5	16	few	TGTGCCAGCAGCTTAGCGCCCAGGGAGACTAATCAGCCCCAGCATTTT	CASSLAPRETNQPQHF
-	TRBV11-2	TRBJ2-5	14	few	TGTGCCAGCAGCTACCCTCCTAGCAAAGAGACCCAGTACTTC	CASSYPPSKETQYF
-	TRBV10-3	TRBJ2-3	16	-	TGTGCCATCATGGCCGACGAGACAGCTAGCACAGATACGCAGTATTTT	CAIMADETASTDTQYF
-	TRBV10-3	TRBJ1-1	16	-	TGTGCCATCAGTGAGTTCATATCGTTCGGGAACACTGAAGCTTTCTTT	CAISEFISFGNTEAFF
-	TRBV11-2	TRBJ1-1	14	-	TGTGCCAGCAGCCCCTCCGTAGGGCCCACTGAAGCTTTCTTT	CASSPSVGPTEAFF
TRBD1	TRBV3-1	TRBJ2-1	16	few	TGTGCCAGCAGCGTCAGGGGGACAGGGCCCCACAATGAGCAGTTCTTC	CASSVRGTGPHNEQFF
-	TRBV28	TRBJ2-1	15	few	TGTGCCAGCAGTTTGGATGGGACTCCCCCCAATAAGCAGTTCTTC	CASSLDGTPPNKQFF
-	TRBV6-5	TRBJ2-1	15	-	TGTGCCAGCACTAACAGGGTTGGTGAAGGGAATGAGCAGTTCTTC	CASTNRVGEGNEQFF
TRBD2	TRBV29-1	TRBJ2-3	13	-	TGCAGCGCCTCTAGCGGTTCTGGAGATACGCAGTATTTT	CSASSGSGDTQYF
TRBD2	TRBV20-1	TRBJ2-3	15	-	TGCAGTGCCCACCCCACTAGCGGGGGGCCAGATACGCAGTATTTT	CSAHPTSGGPDTQYF
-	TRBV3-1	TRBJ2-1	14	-	TGTGCCAGCAGCCAGGCCCCTACTAGTAATGAGCAGTTCTTC	CASSQAPTSNEQFF
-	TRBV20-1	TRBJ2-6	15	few	TGCAGTACAAGACTGAGAAGCTCTGGGGCCAACGTCCTGACTTTC	CSTRLRSSGANVLTF
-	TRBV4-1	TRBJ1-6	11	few	TGCGCCAGCCATGACGAACACTCCCTCCACTTT	CASHDEHSLHF
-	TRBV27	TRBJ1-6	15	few	TGTGCCAGCAGTCCGAGACAGTTTTATAATTCACCCCTCCACTTT	CASSPRQFYNSPLHF
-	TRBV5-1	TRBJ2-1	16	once	TGCGCCAGCAGTCCTAAGGGGGACCCCTCCTACAATGAGCAGTTCTTC	CASSPKGDPSYNEQFF
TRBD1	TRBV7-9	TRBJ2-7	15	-	TGTGCCAGCAGCCAAATGACAGGGTCGTCCTACGAGCAGTACTTC	CASSQMTGSSYEQYF
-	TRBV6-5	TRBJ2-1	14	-	TGTGCCAGCAGTTACCCGGGGACGCCAAAGGTGCAGTTCTTC	CASSYPGTPKVQFF
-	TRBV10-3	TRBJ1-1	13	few	TGTGCCATCAGTCCCCCGGGGGCACCTGAAGCTTTCTTT	CAISPPGAPEAFF
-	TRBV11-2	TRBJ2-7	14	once	TGTGCCAGCAGCTCATCGCCGGGACTCACCGAGCAGTACTTC	CASSSSPGLTEQYF
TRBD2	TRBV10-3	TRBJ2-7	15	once	TGTGCCATCAGCTTAAGACTAGCGGGAGAGCACGAGCAGTACTTC	CAISLRLAGEHEQYF
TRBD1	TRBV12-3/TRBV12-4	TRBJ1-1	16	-	TGTGCCAGCAGGGGACAGATGCAGGTGGGGTACACTGAAGCTTTCTTT	CASRGQMQVGYTEAFF
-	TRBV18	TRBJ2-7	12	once	TGTGCCAGCGCACGGAACCCTTACGAGCAGTACTTC	CASARNPYEQYF
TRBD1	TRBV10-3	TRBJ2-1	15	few	TGTGCCATCAGTGAGGGGACAGCCTCCTACAATGAGCAGTTCTTC	CAISEGTASYNEQFF
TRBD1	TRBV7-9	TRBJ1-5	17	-	TGTGCCAGCAGCTACGATACAGGGGATTATAGCAATCAGCCCCAGCATTTT	CASSYDTGDYSNQPQHF
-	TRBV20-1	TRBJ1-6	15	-	TGCAGTGCTAGAGAGTCGGGACGGGTGAATTCACCCCTCCACTTT	CSARESGRVNSPLHF
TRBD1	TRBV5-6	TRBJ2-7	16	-	TGTGCCAGCAGCCGGATTGACAGGGCCGGCTCCTACGAGCAGTACTTC	CASSRIDRAGSYEQYF
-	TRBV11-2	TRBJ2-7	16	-	TGTGCCAGCACCTCCCCATCGGGAGTTCTCTCCTACGAGCAGTACTTC	CASTSPSGVLSYEQYF
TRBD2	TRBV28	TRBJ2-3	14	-	TGTGCCGGCGGGGTAGGACTAGCCACAGATACGCAGTATTTT	CAGGVGLATDTQYF
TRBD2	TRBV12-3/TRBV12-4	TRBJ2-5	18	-	TGTGCCAGCAGTTTTGAGGGACTAGCGGGGGCGGGCGGAGAGACCCAGTACTTC	CASSFEGLAGAGGETQYF
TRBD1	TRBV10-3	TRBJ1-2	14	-	TGTGCCATCAGTGTCGGCAGGGGGCCGGATGGCTACACCTTC	CAISVGRGPDGYTF
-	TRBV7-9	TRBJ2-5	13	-	TGTGCCAGCAGCCGACAGCAACAAGAGACCCAGTACTTC	CASSRQQQETQYF
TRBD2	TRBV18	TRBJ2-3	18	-	TGTGCCGGCTCACCACAGCGGGAGCCCACCTCCCCCACAGATACGCAGTATTTT	CAGSPQREPTSPTDTQYF
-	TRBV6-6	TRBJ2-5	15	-	TGTGCCAGCAGCCCAAGACAGCAACGCCAAGAGACCCAGTACTTC	CASSPRQQRQETQYF
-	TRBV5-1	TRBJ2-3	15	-	TGCGCCAGCAGCTTGGGTGGGGACCGCACAGATACGCAGTATTTT	CASSLGGDRTDTQYF
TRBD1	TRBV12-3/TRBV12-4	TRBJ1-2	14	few	TGTGCCAGCAGTGCCTCAGGGGGTTGGTATGGCTACACCTTC	CASSASGGWYGYTF
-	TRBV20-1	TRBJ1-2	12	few	TGCAGTGCTAGTTTGGGTACGGGTGGCTACACCTTC	CSASLGTGGYTF
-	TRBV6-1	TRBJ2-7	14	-	TGTGCCAGCAGTAATCTGAGGGGAGGCTACGAGCAGTACTTC	CASSNLRGGYEQYF
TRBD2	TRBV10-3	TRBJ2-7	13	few	TGTGCCACGGAATTAGCGGGAGCCGGCGAGCAGTACTTC	CATELAGAGEQYF
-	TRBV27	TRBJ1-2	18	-	TGTGCCAGCAGTGCCCGATACGGGGGAGACATCCTAAACTATGGCTACACCTTC	CASSARYGGDILNYGYTF
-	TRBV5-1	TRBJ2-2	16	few	TGCGCCAGCAGCTTTTCGTCACTAGCGAACACCGGGGAGCTGTTTTTT	CASSFSSLANTGELFF
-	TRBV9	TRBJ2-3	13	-	TGTGCCAGCAGCGTAGGCAGGGAGTATACGCAGTATTTT	CASSVGREYTQYF
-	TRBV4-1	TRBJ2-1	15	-	TGCGCCAGCAGCCAAAGCAGGTTATCCTACAATGAGCAGTTCTTC	CASSQSRLSYNEQFF
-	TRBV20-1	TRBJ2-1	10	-	TGCAGTGCCCCCATCAATGAGCAGTTCTTC	CSAPINEQFF
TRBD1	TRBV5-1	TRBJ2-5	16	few	TGCGCCAGCAGCAAACCTGGGACAGGAGATCAAGAGACCCAGTACTTC	CASSKPGTGDQETQYF
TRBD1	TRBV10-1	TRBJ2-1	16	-	TGCGCCAGCAGTGACCCACGGGACAGGGGCTACAATGAGCAGTTCTTC	CASSDPRDRGYNEQFF
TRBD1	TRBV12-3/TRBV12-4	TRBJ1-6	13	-	TGTGCCAGCAGTGGGACAGTTTTGACACCCCTCCACTTT	CASSGTVLTPLHF
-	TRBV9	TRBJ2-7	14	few	TGTGCCAGCAGCGTAGAGCCGAGCTCCTACGAGCAGTACTTC	CASSVEPSSYEQYF
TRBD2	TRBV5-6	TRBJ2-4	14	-	TGTGCCAGCAGCGTAGGACTAGCTGCGGACATTCAGTACTTC	CASSVGLAADIQYF
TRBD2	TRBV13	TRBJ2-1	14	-	TGTGCCAGCAGCATGCGGACTAGCCGAGGTGAGCAGTTCTTC	CASSMRTSRGEQFF
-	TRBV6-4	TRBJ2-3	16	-	TGTGCCAGCAGTGACTCGATCGGGGCTGGCACAGATACGCAGTATTTT	CASSDSIGAGTDTQYF
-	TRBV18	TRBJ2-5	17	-	TGTGCCAGCTCACCACTGTCGTTTACCGGGAGAGTAGAGACCCAGTACTTC	CASSPLSFTGRVETQYF
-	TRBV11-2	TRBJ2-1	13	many	TGTGCCAGCAGCTTGGGCGGGGCATTTGAGCAGTTCTTC	CASSLGGAFEQFF
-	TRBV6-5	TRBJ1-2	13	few	TGTGCCAGCAGAAAAAACGAGGGTGATGGCTACACCTTC	CASRKNEGDGYTF
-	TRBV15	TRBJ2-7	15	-	TGTGCCACCAGCAGCCTAACAGGAAACTCCTACGAGCAGTACTTC	CATSSLTGNSYEQYF
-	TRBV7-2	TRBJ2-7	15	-	TGTGCCAGCAGCAGAACTCGTTCGACTGATTACGAGCAGTACTTC	CASSRTRSTDYEQYF
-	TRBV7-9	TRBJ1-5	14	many	TGTGCCAGCAGCCTCCAGGGTGGCAATCAGCCCCAGCATTTT	CASSLQGGNQPQHF
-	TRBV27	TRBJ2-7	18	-	TGTGCCAGCAGTAAGGGCAGGGGATTGACACTCAGCTCCTACGAGCAGTACTTC	CASSKGRGLTLSSYEQYF